The T cell receptor (beta chain) under discussion was sequenced for a study of T cells in Graves' hyperthyroidism and ophthalmopathy. Amplified TCR beta CDR3 regions derived from RNA transcripts. First-round RT-PCR targeting the TCR CDR3 was performed with the HTBI primer set. TCRdb reprocessed the multiplex PCR reads via MiXCR and lists one record per CDR3 protein. Of about 680,000 distinct CDR3 sequences detected, 35% appear once; the ten largest clones hold around 31%. V lost 7 bases and J lost 3, with 18 bases in between. This CDR3 spans 14 amino acids. CDR1 and CDR2 (germline): SQVTM, ANQGSEA. This clonotype was observed at least ten times. For Graves' hyperthyroidism to be stable, ophthalmopathy could not progress within 18 months. Hyperthyroidism had been newly diagnosed in patients aged 18 to 65, and its duration was under 2 months. Diagnoses used clinical symptoms, serum thyroxine and TRAb, thyroid ultrasound and orbital computed tomography.

What was sequenced was blood. The clonotype was recovered from a woman in her thirties or forties with Graves' hyperthyroidism. J is TRBJ1-1 and V is TRBV29-1, with D maybe TRBD1 (5 bases). For the CDR3, the DNA is TGCAGCGCTAGAAACGGGGGGTTCGACACTGAAGCTTTCTTT. Its translation: CSARNGGFDTEAFF. Together with reference TRBV29-1 and TRBJ1-1, the CDR3 gives the full variable domain: SAVISQKPSRDICQRGTSLTIQCQVDSQVTMMFWYRQQPGQSLTLIATANQGSEATYESGFVIDKFPISRPNLTFSTLTVSNMSPEDSSIYLCSARNGGFDTEAFFGQGTRLTVV.